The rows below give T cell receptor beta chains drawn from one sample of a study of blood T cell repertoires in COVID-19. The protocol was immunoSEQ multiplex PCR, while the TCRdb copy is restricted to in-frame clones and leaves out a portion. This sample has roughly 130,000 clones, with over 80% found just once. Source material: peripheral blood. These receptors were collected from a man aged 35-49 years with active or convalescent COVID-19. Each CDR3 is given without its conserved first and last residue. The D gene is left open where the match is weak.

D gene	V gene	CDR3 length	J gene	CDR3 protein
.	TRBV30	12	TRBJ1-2	AVNGGGAIFGYT
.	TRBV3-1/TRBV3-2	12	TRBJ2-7	ASSQAGGPYEQY
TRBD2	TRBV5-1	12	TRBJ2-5	ASSLTAGGETQY
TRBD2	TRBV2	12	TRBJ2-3	ASRSGLATDTQY
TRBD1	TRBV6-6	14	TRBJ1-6	ASSLYRGQGNSPLH
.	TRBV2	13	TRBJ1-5	ASSVPTVSNQPQH
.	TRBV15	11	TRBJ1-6	ATRGGLNSPLH
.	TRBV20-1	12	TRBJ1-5	SASRAGIDQPQH
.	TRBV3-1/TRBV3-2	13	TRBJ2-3	ASSQGGIGTDTQY
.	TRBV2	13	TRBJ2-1	ASSESGGAGNEQF
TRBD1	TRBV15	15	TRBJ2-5	ATSRAGTGASQETQY
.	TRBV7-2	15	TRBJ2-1	ASSWRMKGLTYNEQF
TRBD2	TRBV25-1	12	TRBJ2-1	ASTSKRGVGEQF
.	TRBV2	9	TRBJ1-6	ASGFRESLH
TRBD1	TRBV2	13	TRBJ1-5	ASSPTGFSNQPQH
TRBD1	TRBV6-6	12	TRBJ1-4	ASREQGSNEKLF
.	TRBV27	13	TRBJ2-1	ASSLGQVALGEQF
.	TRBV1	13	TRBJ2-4	TSSQEEGDGDIQY
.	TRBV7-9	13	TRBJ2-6	ASSLVDSGANVLT
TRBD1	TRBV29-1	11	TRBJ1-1	SGTGQGTTEAF
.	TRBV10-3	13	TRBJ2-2	AISDGGGAAGELF
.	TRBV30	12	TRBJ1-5	AWSPDSGFRPQH
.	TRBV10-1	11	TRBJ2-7	ASSGGGSYEQY
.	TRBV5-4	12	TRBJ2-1	ASMDGGAVNEQF
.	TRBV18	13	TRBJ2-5	ASSPPPQGKETQY
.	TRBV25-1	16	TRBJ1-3	ASSDGSVGERSGNTIY
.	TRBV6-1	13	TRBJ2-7	ASSEEGGGSYEQY
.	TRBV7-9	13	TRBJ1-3	ASSLVSRAGDTIY
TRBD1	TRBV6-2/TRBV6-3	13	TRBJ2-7	ASSYKTGGGYEQY
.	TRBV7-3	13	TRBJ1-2	ASSPAGVGDGGYT
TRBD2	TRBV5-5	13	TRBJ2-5	ASRGSGGLQETQY
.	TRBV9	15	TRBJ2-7	ASSVTSGQGLPYEQY
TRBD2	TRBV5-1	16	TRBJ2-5	ASSLGTSGGLNQETQY
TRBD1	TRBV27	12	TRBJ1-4	ASSPGQGVGKLF
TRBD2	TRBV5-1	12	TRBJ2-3	ATQGSGGADTQY
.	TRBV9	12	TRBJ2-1	ASSPRTVGNEQF
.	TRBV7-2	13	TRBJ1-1	ASSYLQSLRADAF
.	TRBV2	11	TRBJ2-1	ASSGPGSNEQF
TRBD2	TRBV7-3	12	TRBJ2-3	ASSRGGAADTQY
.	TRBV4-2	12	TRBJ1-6	ASSQAQGNSPLH
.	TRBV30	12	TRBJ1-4	AWRRSGPNEKLF
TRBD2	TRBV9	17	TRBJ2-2	ASSKAVLAGVANTGELF
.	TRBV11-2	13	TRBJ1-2	ASSSLQRMAYGYT
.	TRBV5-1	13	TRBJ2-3	ASSGRTGSTDTQY
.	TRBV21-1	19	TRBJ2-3	ASSNRGAGQGKLVPTDTQY
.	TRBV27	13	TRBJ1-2	ASSFAGRTSYGYT
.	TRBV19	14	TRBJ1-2	ASSPLSRRDGAGYT
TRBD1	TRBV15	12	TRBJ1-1	ATASGQGDTEAF
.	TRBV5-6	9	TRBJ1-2	ASSLTYGYT
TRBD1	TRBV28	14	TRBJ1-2	ASSQAGTGFNYGYT